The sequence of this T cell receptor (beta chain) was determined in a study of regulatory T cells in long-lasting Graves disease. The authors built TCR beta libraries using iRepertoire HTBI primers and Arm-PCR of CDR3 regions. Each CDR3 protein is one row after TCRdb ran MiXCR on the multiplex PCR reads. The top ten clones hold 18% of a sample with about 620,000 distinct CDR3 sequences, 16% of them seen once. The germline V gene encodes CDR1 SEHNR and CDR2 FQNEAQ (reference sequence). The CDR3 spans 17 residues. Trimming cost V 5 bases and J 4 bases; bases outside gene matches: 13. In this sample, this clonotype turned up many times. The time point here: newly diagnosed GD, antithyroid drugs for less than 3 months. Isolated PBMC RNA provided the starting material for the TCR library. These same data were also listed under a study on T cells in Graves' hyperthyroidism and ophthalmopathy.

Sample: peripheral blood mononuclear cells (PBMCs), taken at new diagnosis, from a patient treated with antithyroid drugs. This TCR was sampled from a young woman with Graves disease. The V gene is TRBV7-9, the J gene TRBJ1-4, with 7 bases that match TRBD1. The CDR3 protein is CASSLQGTDWYNEKLFF. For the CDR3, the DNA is TGTGCCAGCAGCCTACAGGGGACGGACTGGTATAATGAAAAACTGTTTTTT.